The T cell receptor (beta chain) under discussion was sequenced for a study of T cell repertoires in cytomegalovirus infection. On the study more broadly: CMV epitopes that were recently identified and HLA-C-restricted were used alongside well-studied HLA-B-restricted ones. Notes on the study in general: The ex vivo response was dominated by HLA-C-restricted CMV-specific TCR beta clonotypes.

This clonotype was counted a few times. Its antigen remains unknown. MiXCR was run by TCRdb on the reads, yielding one entry per CDR3 protein. The sample consists of around 570,000 distinct CDR3 sequences, roughly 42% of them appearing once. The CDR3 consists of 16 residues. Germline loops: CDR1 DFQATT, CDR2 SNEGSKA (reference sequence). The V end lost 1 base, the J end lost 2 bases, and 14 bases lay between the germline ends. Sequences were derived from cultured PBMCs, sampled from culture after CMV antigen stimulation. The gene calls are TRBV20-1 and TRBJ2-2, with TRBD2 as a possible D gene (6 bases). The origin of this receptor is a human donor in good health (CMV status not recorded). Some clones in this sample may be carry-over from other donors' samples. The CDR3 nucleotides are TGCAGTGCTAGAGGGGGGGTGGGGGAAAACACCGGGGAGCTGTTTTTT. Translated: CSARGGVGENTGELFF.